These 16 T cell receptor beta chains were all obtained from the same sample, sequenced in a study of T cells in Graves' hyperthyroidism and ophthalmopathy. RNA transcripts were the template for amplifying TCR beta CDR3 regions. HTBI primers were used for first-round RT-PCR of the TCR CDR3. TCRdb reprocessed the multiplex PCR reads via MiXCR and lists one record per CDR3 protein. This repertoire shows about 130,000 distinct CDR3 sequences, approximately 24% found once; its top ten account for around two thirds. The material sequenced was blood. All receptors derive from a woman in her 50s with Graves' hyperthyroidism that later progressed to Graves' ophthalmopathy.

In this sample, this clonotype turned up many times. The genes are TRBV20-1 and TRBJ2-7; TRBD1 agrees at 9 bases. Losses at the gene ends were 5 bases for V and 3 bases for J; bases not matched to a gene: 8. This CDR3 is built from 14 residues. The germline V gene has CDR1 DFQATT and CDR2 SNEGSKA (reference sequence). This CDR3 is CSAGRDRVVYEQYF. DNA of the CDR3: TGCAGTGCTGGCCGGGACAGGGTTGTCTACGAGCAGTACTTC.

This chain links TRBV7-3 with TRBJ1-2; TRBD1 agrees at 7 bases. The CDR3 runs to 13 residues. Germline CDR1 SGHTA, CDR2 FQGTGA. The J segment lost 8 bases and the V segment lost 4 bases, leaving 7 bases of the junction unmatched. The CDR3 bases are TGTGCCAGCAGCTCTACGACAGGGACCGGCTACACCTTC. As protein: CASSSTTGTGYTF.

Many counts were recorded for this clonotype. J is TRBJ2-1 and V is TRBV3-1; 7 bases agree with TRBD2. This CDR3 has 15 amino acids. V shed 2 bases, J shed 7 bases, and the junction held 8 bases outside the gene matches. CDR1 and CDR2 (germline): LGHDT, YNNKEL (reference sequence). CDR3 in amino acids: CASSQNGAGANEQFF. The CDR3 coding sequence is TGTGCCAGCAGCCAAAATGGGGCGGGAGCAAATGAGCAGTTCTTC.

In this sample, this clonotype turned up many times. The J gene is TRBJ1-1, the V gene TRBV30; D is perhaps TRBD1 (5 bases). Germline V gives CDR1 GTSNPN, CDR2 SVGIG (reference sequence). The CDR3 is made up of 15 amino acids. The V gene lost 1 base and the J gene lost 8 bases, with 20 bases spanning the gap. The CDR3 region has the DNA TGTGCCTGGAGTGAAGCATCGGGGGGGTTGCAGGAAGCTTTCTTT. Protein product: CAWSEASGGLQEAFF.

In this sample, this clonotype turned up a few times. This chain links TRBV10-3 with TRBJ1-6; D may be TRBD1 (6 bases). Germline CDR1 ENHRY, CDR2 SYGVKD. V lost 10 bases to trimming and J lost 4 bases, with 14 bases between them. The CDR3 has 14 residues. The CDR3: CANRQEEYNSPLHF. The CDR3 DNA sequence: TGTGCCAACCGACAGGAGGAGTATAATTCACCCCTCCACTTT.

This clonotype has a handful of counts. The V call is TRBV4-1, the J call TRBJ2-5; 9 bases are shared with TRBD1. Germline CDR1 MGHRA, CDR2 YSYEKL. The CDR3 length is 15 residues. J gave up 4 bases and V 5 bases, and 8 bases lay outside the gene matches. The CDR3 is CASSGGDRAGETQYF. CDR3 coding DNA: TGCGCCAGCAGCGGGGGGGACAGGGCGGGAGAGACCCAGTACTTC.

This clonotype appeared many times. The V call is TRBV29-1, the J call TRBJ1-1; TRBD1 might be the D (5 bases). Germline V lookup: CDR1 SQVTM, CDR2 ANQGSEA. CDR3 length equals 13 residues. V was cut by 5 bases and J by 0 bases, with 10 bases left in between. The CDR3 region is CSVKGQMNTEAFF. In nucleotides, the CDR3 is TGCAGCGTTAAGGGGCAGATGAACACTGAAGCTTTCTTT.

The CDR3 nucleotides are TGTGCCAGCAGCCGACTGCTAGCGGACTACTCCTACAATGAGCAGTTCTTC. Encoded protein: CASSRLLADYSYNEQFF. This rearrangement joins TRBV13 to TRBJ2-1; 7 bases fit TRBD2. With 5 bases clipped from V and 0 bases from J, the junction kept 10 bases outside the gene matches. CDR1 is PRHDT, CDR2 FYEKMQ, per germline (reference sequence). The CDR3 contains 17 residues.

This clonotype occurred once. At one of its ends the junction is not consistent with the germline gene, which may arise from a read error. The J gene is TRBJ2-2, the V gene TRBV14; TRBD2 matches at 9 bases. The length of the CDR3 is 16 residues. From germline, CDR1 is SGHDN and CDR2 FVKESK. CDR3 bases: TGTGCCAGCAGCCAAGACTCGGGACTAGCAGGCGGGGGGCTGTTTTTT. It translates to CASSQDSGLAGGGLFF.

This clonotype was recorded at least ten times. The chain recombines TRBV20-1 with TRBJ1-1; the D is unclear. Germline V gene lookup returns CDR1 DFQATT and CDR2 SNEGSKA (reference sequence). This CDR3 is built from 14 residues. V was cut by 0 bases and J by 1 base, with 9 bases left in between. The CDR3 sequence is CSAREAGPNTEAFF. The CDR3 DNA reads TGCAGTGCTAGAGAAGCAGGCCCGAACACTGAAGCTTTCTTT.

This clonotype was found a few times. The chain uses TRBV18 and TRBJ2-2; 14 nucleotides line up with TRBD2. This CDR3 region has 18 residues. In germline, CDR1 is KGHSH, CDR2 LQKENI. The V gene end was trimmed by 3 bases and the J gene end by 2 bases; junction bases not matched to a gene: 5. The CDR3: CASSPRTSGRTNTGELFF. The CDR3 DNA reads TGTGCCAGCTCACCGAGGACTAGCGGGAGGACCAACACCGGGGAGCTGTTTTTT.

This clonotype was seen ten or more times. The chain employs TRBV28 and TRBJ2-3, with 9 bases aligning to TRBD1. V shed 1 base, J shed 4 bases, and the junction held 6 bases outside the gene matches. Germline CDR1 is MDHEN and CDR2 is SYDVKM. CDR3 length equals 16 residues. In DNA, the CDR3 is TGTGCCAGCAGTTTATTTTTAGGGACAGGGCCAGATACGCAGTATTTT. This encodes CASSLFLGTGPDTQYF.

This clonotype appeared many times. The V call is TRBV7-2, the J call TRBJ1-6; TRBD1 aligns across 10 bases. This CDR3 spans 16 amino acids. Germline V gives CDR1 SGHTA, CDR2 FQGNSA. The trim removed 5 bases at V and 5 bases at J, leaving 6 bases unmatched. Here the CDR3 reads CASSKDRGRNNSPLHF. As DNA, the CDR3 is TGTGCCAGCAGCAAAGACAGGGGGCGAAATAATTCACCCCTCCACTTT.

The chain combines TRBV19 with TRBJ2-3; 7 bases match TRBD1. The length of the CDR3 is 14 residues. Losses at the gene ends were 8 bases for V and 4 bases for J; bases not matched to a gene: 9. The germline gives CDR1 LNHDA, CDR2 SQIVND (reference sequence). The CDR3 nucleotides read TGTGCCAGTCGTGACAGGGATAGGGCAGATACGCAGTATTTT. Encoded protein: CASRDRDRADTQYF.

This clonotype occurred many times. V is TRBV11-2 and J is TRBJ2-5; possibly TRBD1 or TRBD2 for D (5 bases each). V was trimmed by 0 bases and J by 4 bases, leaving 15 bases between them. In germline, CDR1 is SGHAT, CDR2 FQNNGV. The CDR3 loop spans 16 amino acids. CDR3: CASSLDSWGIGETQYF. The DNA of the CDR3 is TGTGCCAGCAGCTTAGATTCTTGGGGGATCGGAGAGACCCAGTACTTC. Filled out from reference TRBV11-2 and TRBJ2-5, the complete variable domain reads EAGVAQSPRYKIIEKRQSVAFWCNPISGHATLYWYQQILGQGPKLLIQFQNNGVVDDSQLPKDRFSAERLKGVDSTLKIQPAKLEDSAVYLCASSLDSWGIGETQYFGPGTRLLVL.

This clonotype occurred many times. CDR3 in DNA: TGTGCCAGCAGGAGGGACAGTCAATCACCCCTCCACTTT. It is translated as CASRRDSQSPLHF. The chain employs TRBV2 and TRBJ1-6; the match to TRBD1 covers 7 bases. The CDR3 runs 13 residues. Germline V gene sequence: CDR1 SNHLY, CDR2 FYNNEI. Unmatched junction bases numbered 6, after V lost 6 bases and J lost 10 bases.